Listed below are T cell receptor beta chains from one sample, sequenced in a study of identical twins. TCRdb reanalysed the 5' RACE reads using MiXCR and keeps one entry per CDR3 protein. The table lists fewer than 900,000 distinct CDR3 sequences, 15% to 20% of them singletons. The same sample was also used in a study of T cells expressing NK-cell markers.

Sequences were obtained from PBMCs. These receptors all come from a woman aged 18 to 35 in good health. Both conserved end residues are part of each CDR3. The D gene is left open where the match is weak. Clone sizes are given selectively: once, few, many, or a class where the clone is expanded.

18,TRBV7-6,TRBD2,TRBJ2-6,many,CASSLLAGGISGANVLTF,TGTGCCAGCAGCTTACTAGCGGGAGGGATCTCTGGGGCCAACGTCCTGACTTTC
13,TRBV5-6,.,TRBJ2-7,few,CASSGGKTYEQYF,TGTGCCAGCAGCGGCGGGAAGACCTACGAGCAGTACTTC
16,TRBV3-1,.,TRBJ2-7,.,CASSPHTGKPDYEQYF,TGTGCCAGCAGCCCACACACCGGGAAACCGGACTACGAGCAGTACTTC
17,TRBV5-1,.,TRBJ2-1,many,CASSRRYKGGVNNEQFF,TGCGCCAGCAGCCGGAGATATAAGGGGGGGGTGAACAATGAGCAGTTCTTC
15,TRBV5-1,TRBD1,TRBJ1-1,few,CASSSGTDRNTEAFF,TGCGCCAGCAGCTCTGGGACAGATAGGAACACTGAAGCTTTCTTT
12,TRBV6-5,.,TRBJ2-2,.,CASLRDTGELFF,TGTGCCAGCTTACGGGACACCGGGGAGCTGTTTTTT
13,TRBV12-3/TRBV12-4,.,TRBJ1-2,few,CASSLRGVGGYTF,TGTGCCAGCAGTTTACGAGGGGTCGGGGGCTACACCTTC
15,TRBV24-1,TRBD1,TRBJ2-5,.,CATSDSRTGGETQYF,TGTGCCACCAGTGACTCCCGGACAGGGGGGGAGACCCAGTACTTC
18,TRBV9,.,TRBJ2-3,.,CASSVAPSLSSVTDTQYF,TGTGCCAGCAGCGTAGCCCCATCCCTCTCTAGCGTAACGGATACGCAGTATTTT
15,TRBV6-1,TRBD2,TRBJ2-1,.,CASMRGLAGDNEQFF,TGTGCCAGCATGAGAGGACTAGCGGGGGACAATGAGCAGTTCTTC
11,TRBV20-1,TRBD1,TRBJ1-2,.,CSAAYRGGYTF,TGCAGTGCTGCCTACAGGGGGGGCTACACCTTC
17,TRBV9,TRBD2,TRBJ2-2,many,CASSVLLAGGPSGELFF,TGTGCCAGCAGCGTCCTATTAGCGGGAGGGCCATCCGGGGAGCTGTTTTTT
15,TRBV29-1,.,TRBJ2-7,many,CSVEDLNKGTYEQYF,TGCAGCGTTGAAGACCTTAACAAGGGTACCTACGAGCAGTACTTC
14,TRBV28,TRBD1,TRBJ1-1,few,CASRWTGRNTEAFF,TGTGCCAGCAGGTGGACAGGGAGGAACACTGAAGCTTTCTTT
13,TRBV7-2,.,TRBJ2-3,many,CASSPQLTDTQYF,TGTGCCAGCAGTCCCCAGCTCACAGATACGCAGTATTTT
14,TRBV4-1,.,TRBJ1-1,.,CASSQMAGETEAFF,TGCGCCAGCAGCCAGATGGCGGGGGAAACTGAAGCTTTCTTT
21,TRBV10-2,TRBD1,TRBJ2-5,.,CASTQSPLSGGVGRSQETQYF,TGCGCCAGCACCCAAAGCCCCCTATCAGGGGGCGTGGGCCGGAGTCAAGAGACCCAGTACTTC
14,TRBV5-1,.,TRBJ2-2,few,CASSPRLGDGELFF,TGCGCCAGCAGCCCCCGACTAGGGGACGGGGAGCTGTTTTTT
15,TRBV12-3/TRBV12-4,TRBD2,TRBJ2-5,few,CASRWTSEHGETQYF,TGTGCCAGCAGATGGACTAGCGAGCATGGAGAGACCCAGTACTTC
15,TRBV6-1,.,TRBJ1-5,.,CASSLTGLSGQPQHF,TGTGCCAGCAGCCTAACAGGGCTATCCGGTCAGCCCCAGCATTTT
14,TRBV15,.,TRBJ2-7,.,CATSRADASYEQYF,TGTGCCACCAGCAGAGCGGACGCTTCCTACGAGCAGTACTTC
13,TRBV6-1,.,TRBJ2-7,.,CASRITKGYEQYF,TGTGCCAGCAGGATCACTAAAGGGTACGAGCAGTACTTC
16,TRBV15,TRBD1,TRBJ2-7,.,CATSSPYGTGEYRRYF,TGTGCCACCAGCAGCCCTTACGGGACAGGGGAATACCGGCGGTACTTC
13,TRBV20-1,.,TRBJ1-5,few,CSGATGINQPQHF,TGCAGTGGCGCGACAGGAATCAATCAGCCCCAGCATTTT
12,TRBV11-2,.,TRBJ2-1,.,CASSAGTPEQFF,TGTGCCAGCAGCGCCGGGACACCTGAGCAGTTCTTC
15,TRBV20-1,.,TRBJ1-1,.,CSARDPRGVGEEAFF,TGCAGTGCTAGAGATCCCCGAGGAGTAGGGGAAGAAGCTTTCTTT
16,TRBV12-3/TRBV12-4,TRBD1,TRBJ2-5,.,CASSRQRQGRGETQYF,TGTGCCAGCAGCCGTCAAAGACAGGGAAGGGGAGAGACCCAGTACTTC
16,TRBV20-1,.,TRBJ2-4,.,CSARDFAGTSKNIQYF,TGCAGTGCTAGAGATTTTGCGGGGACATCCAAAAACATTCAGTACTTC
12,TRBV7-6,.,TRBJ2-3,.,CASSMHTDTQYF,TGTGCCAGCAGCATGCACACAGATACGCAGTATTTT
12,TRBV6-5,.,TRBJ2-1,few,CASSPPAGSPFF,TGTGCCAGCAGTCCCCCCGCAGGGAGTCCGTTCTTC
17,TRBV7-2,TRBD2,TRBJ2-1,few,CASSPRERGSSYNEQFF,TGTGCCAGCAGCCCTAGGGAGCGGGGTAGCTCCTACAATGAGCAGTTCTTC
16,TRBV5-5,TRBD1,TRBJ1-4,many,CASSLVPRQGGEKLFF,TGTGCCAGCAGCTTGGTCCCTAGACAGGGGGGCGAAAAACTGTTTTTT
15,TRBV7-9,TRBD1,TRBJ2-3,few,CASSLGRTGSDTQYF,TGTGCCAGCAGCTTAGGAAGGACAGGGTCAGATACGCAGTATTTT
14,TRBV6-1,.,TRBJ1-5,.,CASRPETFNQPQHF,TGTGCCAGCAGGCCTGAGACATTCAATCAGCCCCAGCATTTT
13,TRBV29-1,TRBD1,TRBJ2-3,few,CSVGQGRTDTQYF,TGCAGCGTTGGACAGGGAAGGACAGATACGCAGTATTTT
14,TRBV6-5,TRBD2,TRBJ2-1,many,CASSYSRESSEQFF,TGTGCCAGCAGTTACTCGCGGGAGTCAAGTGAGCAGTTCTTC
16,TRBV5-4,TRBD2,TRBJ2-1,few,CASSSGAGGSYNEQFF,TGTGCCAGCAGCTCAGGAGCGGGGGGCTCCTACAATGAGCAGTTCTTC
15,TRBV10-3,TRBD2,TRBJ2-7,few,CAISAQREGTYEQYF,TGTGCCATCAGTGCTCAGCGGGAGGGCACCTACGAGCAGTACTTC
16,TRBV12-3/TRBV12-4,.,TRBJ2-2,few,CASSGEGGPFTGELFF,TGTGCCAGCTCGGGAGAAGGGGGCCCATTTACCGGGGAGCTGTTTTTT
16,TRBV6-4,TRBD2,TRBJ2-1,.,CASSDYSGRYANEQFF,TGTGCCAGCAGTGACTATAGCGGGAGGTACGCCAATGAGCAGTTCTTC
12,TRBV20-1,TRBD1,TRBJ2-7,.,CSAGRGSYEQYF,TGCAGTGCAGGCAGGGGGTCCTACGAGCAGTACTTC
13,TRBV12-3/TRBV12-4,.,TRBJ1-1,few,CASSFGSTSEAFF,TGTGCCAGCAGTTTCGGTAGTACCTCTGAAGCTTTCTTT
14,TRBV11-2,.,TRBJ2-3,.,CASSLNEITDTQYF,TGTGCCAGCAGCCTAAACGAGATCACAGATACGCAGTATTTT
13,TRBV10-3,TRBD2,TRBJ2-1,few,CAISAAGGNEQFF,TGTGCCATCAGTGCTGCGGGGGGAAATGAGCAGTTCTTC
14,TRBV14,.,TRBJ2-5,once,CASSQGSWVETQYF,TGTGCCAGCAGCCAAGGAAGTTGGGTGGAGACCCAGTACTTC
16,TRBV5-1,.,TRBJ1-3,few,CASSLNRQGAGNTIYF,TGCGCCAGCAGCTTGAATCGGCAGGGTGCTGGAAACACCATATATTTT
11,TRBV12-3/TRBV12-4,.,TRBJ2-1,.,CASRDHNEQFF,TGTGCCAGCAGAGACCACAATGAGCAGTTCTTC
10,TRBV30,.,TRBJ2-7,.,CAYSRGLQYF,TGTGCCTATTCTCGGGGCCTGCAGTACTTC
13,TRBV5-1,.,TRBJ1-4,few,CASSDGGGEKLFF,TGCGCCAGCAGCGATGGGGGCGGCGAAAAACTGTTTTTT
16,TRBV3-1,.,TRBJ2-4,.,CASSQGGETHKNIQYF,TGTGCCAGCAGCCAAGGGGGGGAGACCCACAAAAACATTCAGTACTTC
16,TRBV27,TRBD1,TRBJ1-5,few,CASSPFGQGYNQPQHF,TGTGCCAGCAGCCCCTTCGGACAGGGTTATAATCAGCCCCAGCATTTT
15,TRBV27,TRBD2,TRBJ2-3,few,CASSLSLAGGTTQYF,TGTGCCAGCAGTTTATCCCTAGCGGGGGGTACTACGCAGTATTTT
12,TRBV15,.,TRBJ2-5,few,CATSFGQETQYF,TGTGCCACCAGCTTCGGTCAAGAGACCCAGTACTTC
17,TRBV24-1,.,TRBJ2-1,.,CATSTQSRGGDGNEQFF,TGTGCCACCAGTACACAAAGCCGGGGAGGCGATGGCAATGAGCAGTTCTTC
13,TRBV10-3,.,TRBJ2-5,few,CAIKPGSEETQYF,TGTGCCATCAAGCCAGGCTCTGAAGAGACCCAGTACTTC